This is a list of T cell receptor beta chains from one sample in a study of T cell responses to AZD1222 COVID-19 vaccine. Data came from immunoSEQ multiplex PCR; TCRdb stores just in-frame clones and leaves some out. The sample carries approximately 60,000 clones, more than 70% recorded once. The sequenced sample was peripheral blood, obtained on day 0 of AZD1222 vaccination. Source of these receptors: an adult in good health. CDR3s include the opening cysteine and the closing phenylalanine or tryptophan. The D gene is left open where the match is weak. Clone size is given for some rows only: seen once, a few or many times, or a class if the clone is expanded.

cdr3_length clone_size d_call j_call v_call cdr3_aa cdr3_nt
14 many NA TRBJ1-1 TRBV6-1 CASSEGGLNTEAFF TGTGCCAGCAGTGAAGGGGGCTTGAACACTGAAGCTTTCTTT
16 NA NA TRBJ2-2 TRBV25-1 CASSEWEGSNTGELFF TGTGCCAGCAGTGAATGGGAAGGGTCGAACACCGGGGAGCTGTTTTTT
13 NA NA TRBJ2-1 TRBV10-2 CASSVGFYNEQFF TGCGCCAGCAGTGTGGGATTCTACAATGAGCAGTTCTTC
13 NA TRBD1 TRBJ2-1 TRBV24-1 CATSDSRDREQFF TGTGCCACCAGTGATTCGAGGGACAGAGAGCAGTTCTTC
13 NA TRBD1 TRBJ1-4 TRBV30 CAWARTGGEKLFF TGTGCCTGGGCCCGGACAGGGGGTGAAAAACTGTTTTTT
12 medium-sized NA TRBJ2-7 TRBV5-6 CASSLRDWEQYF TGTGCCAGCAGCTTGCGGGACTGGGAGCAGTACTTC
12 NA NA TRBJ1-2 TRBV5-1 CASSPDGFGYTF TGCGCCAGCAGCCCGGACGGTTTTGGCTACACCTTC
12 once NA TRBJ2-7 TRBV2 CASNPVSLFPYF TGTGCCAGCAACCCGGTTAGCCTCTTCCCCTACTTC
12 once NA TRBJ2-7 TRBV7-2 CASSLTSYEQYF TGTGCCAGCAGCTTAACATCCTACGAGCAGTACTTC
15 NA TRBD1 TRBJ1-6 TRBV7-9 CASSYRDRADSPLHF TGTGCCAGCAGCTACCGGGACAGGGCGGATTCACCCCTCCACTTT
15 NA NA TRBJ1-5 TRBV5-6 CASSLGQFSNQPQHF TGTGCCAGCAGCTTGGGGCAGTTTAGCAATCAGCCCCAGCATTTT
12 NA NA TRBJ2-7 TRBV19 CASSLQGYEQYF TGTGCCAGTAGTCTTCAAGGGTACGAGCAGTACTTC
13 NA NA TRBJ2-2 TRBV9 CASGPSIAGELFF TGTGCCAGCGGCCCCTCGATCGCCGGGGAGCTGTTTTTT
18 NA TRBD1 TRBJ2-2 TRBV3-1/TRBV3-2 CASSQERDRRVNTGELFF TGTGCCAGCAGCCAAGAAAGGGACAGGCGGGTGAACACCGGGGAGCTGTTTTTT
11 NA NA TRBJ1-2 TRBV20-1 CSAIYRDGYTF TGCAGTGCTATTTACAGGGATGGCTACACCTTC
16 once NA TRBJ2-2 TRBV6-2/TRBV6-3 CASSYDMGSNTGELFF TGTGCCAGCAGTTACGATATGGGGTCTAACACCGGGGAGCTGTTTTTT
13 NA NA TRBJ2-3 TRBV11-3 CASSPGPWGTQYF TGTGCCAGCAGCCCCGGACCTTGGGGAACGCAGTATTTT
14 NA NA TRBJ2-2 TRBV2 CASSPRTNTGELFF TGTGCCAGCTCGCCCCGGACGAACACCGGGGAGCTGTTTTTT
12 NA NA TRBJ1-1 TRBV7-2 CASSLGPYEAFF TGTGCCAGCAGCTTAGGACCATATGAAGCTTTCTTT
21 NA NA TRBJ1-5 TRBV1 CTSRGHPSPIDRAYSNQPQHF TGCACCAGCAGAGGGCATCCTTCACCTATCGACAGGGCATATAGCAATCAGCCCCAGCATTTT
17 few NA TRBJ2-1 TRBV20-1 CSASDPDSELSYNEQFF TGCAGTGCTAGTGATCCGGACTCAGAACTGTCCTACAATGAGCAGTTCTTC
13 NA NA TRBJ2-1 TRBV11-3 CARHHCSYNEQFF TGTGCCAGGCACCACTGCTCCTACAATGAGCAGTTCTTC
15 NA TRBD1 TRBJ1-2 TRBV2 CASSDGWDRSYGYTF TGTGCCAGCAGTGACGGTTGGGACAGGTCCTATGGCTACACCTTC
17 NA NA TRBJ1-6 TRBV7-2 CASSLGQTSSYNSPLHF TGTGCCAGCAGCTTAGGACAGACCAGCTCCTATAATTCACCCCTCCACTTT
15 NA NA TRBJ1-1 TRBV30 CAWSVLNRRNTEAFF TGTGCCTGGAGTGTACTGAACAGGCGGAACACTGAAGCTTTCTTT
15 NA NA TRBJ2-7 TRBV11-3 CASSLGFGVSYEQYF TGTGCCAGCAGCTTAGGGTTCGGGGTCTCCTACGAGCAGTACTTC
15 NA NA TRBJ2-4 TRBV30 CAWSVQGSNRNIQYF TGTGCCTGGAGTGTGCAAGGAAGTAACAGAAACATTCAGTACTTC
11 NA NA TRBJ1-1 TRBV6-1 CASVQSTEAFF TGTGCCAGCGTGCAAAGCACTGAAGCTTTCTTT
15 NA NA TRBJ1-5 TRBV7-9 CASSPPGSGNQPQHF TGTGCCAGCAGCCCTCCGGGGTCGGGCAATCAGCCCCAGCATTTT
14 NA NA TRBJ2-2 TRBV3-1/TRBV3-2 CASSQDMNTGELFF TGTGCCAGCAGCCAAGACATGAACACCGGGGAGCTGTTTTTT
15 NA NA TRBJ1-2 TRBV13 CASRSLGSLNYGYTF TGTGCCAGCAGGTCCCTTGGATCTTTGAACTATGGCTACACCTTC
13 NA NA TRBJ2-2 TRBV9 CASSVGGTGELFF TGTGCCAGCAGCGTAGGAGGTACCGGGGAGCTGTTTTTT